This entry features one T cell receptor beta chain sequence. Because the CDR3's place on the DNA is in doubt, the DNA is left out and the CDR3 is given as listed by TCRdb. The data were taken from a study of identical twins. TCRdb redid the calling of the 5' RACE reads with MiXCR, one entry per CDR3 protein. The table has 400,000 to 650,000 distinct CDR3 sequences, 20% to 25% seen once. Termini included, the CDR3 measures 15 amino acids. The data were also submitted as part of a second study, on T cells expressing NK-cell markers.

The chain links TRBV12-2 to TRBJ1-1. TRBV12-2 is assigned pseudogene status. This TCR was recovered from a woman younger than 30 in good health. Source material: CD4+ T cells sorted from blood. The CDR3 loop is CASRSSFGSGTEAFF.